Below are 16 T cell receptor beta chains sequenced from a single sample in a study of OX40 agonist ivuxolimab in advanced cancers. Assay used: immunoSEQ multiplex PCR; TCRdb lists only in-frame clones, some missing. The sample lists 76,000 or so clones, around nine tenths seen once, with around 0.79% in the top ten. The material sequenced was CD4+ or CD8+ T cells sorted from blood, taken in a trial of the OX40 agonist ivuxolimab. The receptors derive from an adult with an advanced solid tumor such as melanoma, head and neck, liver or kidney cancer.

CDR3 protein: CASSIPAGTTDTQYF. The CDR3 nucleotides are TGTGCCAGCTCAATCCCGGCGGGCACCACAGATACGCAGTATTTT. The chain employs TRBV6-6 and TRBJ2-3, with a possible D match to TRBD2 (5 bases). The CDR3 covers 15 residues. Germline V gives CDR1 MNHNY, CDR2 SVGAGI (reference sequence). The V end lost 8 bases, the J end lost 2 bases, and 17 bases lay between the germline ends.

The rearrangement joins TRBV29-1 to TRBJ2-7, with 7 positions matching TRBD2. J lost 5 bases, V lost 3 bases, and 4 bases had no gene match. The CDR3 extends over 12 amino acids. Per the germline V gene, CDR1 is SQVTM and CDR2 is ANQGSEA. CDR3 nucleotides: TGCAGCGTTGAGTGGGGAGGGGACGAGCAGTACTTC. As protein: CSVEWGGDEQYF.

V gene TRBV28 combines with J gene TRBJ2-1; 11 bases are a match to TRBD2. Germline CDR1 reads MDHEN; CDR2 reads SYDVKM. The CDR3 contains 14 residues. The V gene end was trimmed by 7 bases and the J gene end by 8 bases; junction bases not matched to a gene: 7. CDR3 nucleotides: TGTGCCAGCACCGAGACTAGCGGGACGTATGAGCAGTTCTTC. It specifies CASTETSGTYEQFF.

The chain joins TRBV7-2 to TRBJ1-4; possible D gene TRBD1, 6 bases. Germline CDR1 and CDR2: SGHTA and FQGNSA. The CDR3 is 13 amino acids. V lost 1 base and J 14 bases, leaving 14 bases between the germline ends. The DNA of the CDR3 is TGTGCCAGCAGCTTAGAGGGGGGACTAACCCTGTTTTTT. Residues: CASSLEGGLTLFF.

CDR3 loop: CASEAGGGYTDTQYF. The CDR3 DNA sequence: TGTGCCAGCGAAGCGGGAGGGGGCTACACAGATACGCAGTATTTT. The genes are TRBV10-3 and TRBJ2-3; 10 bases are shared with TRBD2. Germline lookup yields CDR1 ENHRY and CDR2 SYGVKD. Trimming took 10 bases from V and 2 from J; bases not matched to a gene: 9. This CDR3 spans 15 amino acids.

This chain joins TRBV5-6 and TRBJ2-7, with D possibly matching TRBD2 (7 bases). V shed 2 bases and J shed 4 bases, with 16 bases lying between them. Germline loops: CDR1 SGHDT, CDR2 YYEEEE. The CDR3 length is 15 residues. CDR3 in DNA: TGTGCCAGCAGCTTCGGGGGGCGGGAGTGGTACGAGCAGTACTTC. Translation gives CASSFGGREWYEQYF.

The V and J genes are TRBV7-9 and TRBJ2-7; D ambiguous. The V and J ends lost 1 base and 3 bases respectively, with 4 bases between them. In germline, CDR1 is SEHNR, CDR2 FQNEAQ (reference sequence). CDR3 length: 12 amino acids. In DNA, the CDR3 is TGTGCCAGCAGCTTAGTCCGCTACGAGCAGTACTTC. It yields the protein CASSLVRYEQYF.

CDR3 sequence: CASSLVGAGETQYF. In nucleotides, the CDR3 is TGTGCCAGCAGCTTAGTAGGGGCGGGAGAGACCCAGTACTTC. V and J are TRBV7-6 and TRBJ2-5, with D perhaps given as TRBD1 or TRBD2 (5 bases each). This CDR3 spans 14 amino acids. Germline V gene lookup returns CDR1 SGHVS and CDR2 FNYEAQ. V gave up 1 base and J gave up 4 bases, with 10 bases separating them.

This clone rates as medium-sized. J is TRBJ1-1 and V is TRBV5-5; D gene ambiguous. Trimming cost V 0 bases and J 4 bases, with 7 bases left between them. CDR1 and CDR2 (germline): SGHKS, YYEKEE (reference sequence). CDR3 length: 13 residues. DNA for the CDR3: TGTGCCAGCAGCTTGGAGTCAGTCACTGAAGCTTTCTTT. Its protein product is CASSLESVTEAFF.

Only a few counts were recorded for this clone. The chain recombines TRBV5-1 with TRBJ2-3, with 10 bases aligning to TRBD2. Germline V CDR1 and CDR2: SGHRS, YFSETQ. Trimming removed 3 bases from V and 2 bases from J; junction bases left unmatched: 6. CDR3 length: 16 amino acids. Written as DNA, the CDR3 is TGCGCCAGCAGCTCGGGGACTAGCGCGGCCACAGATACGCAGTATTTT. Residues: CASSSGTSAATDTQYF.

The chain joins TRBV29-1 to TRBJ1-6; no firm D call. With 7 bases removed from V and 0 bases from J, the gap between germline ends came to 4 bases. Germline-derived CDR1 and CDR2 are SQVTM and ANQGSEA. CDR3 size: 12 residues. For the CDR3, the DNA is TGCAGCGCCGGCTCCTATAATTCACCCCTCCACTTT. It yields the protein CSAGSYNSPLHF.

The V and J genes are TRBV7-3 and TRBJ2-2; TRBD1 agrees at 12 bases. This CDR3 contains 17 residues. V lost 1 base and J lost 7; bases outside the gene matches: 7. The germline V gene encodes CDR1 SGHTA and CDR2 FQGTGA. The CDR3 here is CASSLRGTGGAGGELFF. The CDR3 DNA follows: TGTGCCAGCAGCTTAAGGGGGACAGGGGGCGCCGGCGGGGAGCTGTTTTTT.

This chain uses TRBV20-1 with TRBJ1-1; unclear D gene. V shed 4 bases and J shed 5 bases, with 8 bases lying between them. This CDR3 is 11 amino acids long. CDR1 is DFQATT, CDR2 SNEGSKA, per germline (reference sequence). CDR3 sequence reads: CSAIPSTEAFF. The CDR3 DNA reads TGCAGTGCTATCCCTTCGACTGAAGCTTTCTTT.

The chain combines TRBV7-3 with TRBJ2-1; D ambiguous. The V end lost 5 bases, the J end lost 5 bases, and 13 bases lay between the germline ends. CDR1 and CDR2 (germline): SGHTA, FQGTGA. The CDR3 has 14 amino acids. In DNA, the CDR3 is TGTGCCAGCAGCCCCCGGGCGACGGACAATGAGCAGTTCTTC. This translates into CASSPRATDNEQFF.

This chain uses TRBV30 with TRBJ1-3, with a weak D call TRBD1 (5 bases). Per germline, CDR1 GTSNPN and CDR2 SVGIG (reference sequence). V gave up 0 bases and J gave up 3 bases, with 12 bases separating them. CDR3 length: 15 amino acids. The CDR3 reads CAWSVQGAVGNTIYF. The CDR3 bases are TGTGCCTGGAGTGTACAAGGGGCCGTTGGAAACACCATATATTTT.

The rearrangement uses TRBV11-2 and TRBJ2-5; no clear D gene. Germline V CDR1 and CDR2: SGHAT, FQNNGV. The CDR3 sequence is 13 residues long. Trimming removed 0 bases at V and 5 bases at J, with 7 bases between. In DNA, the CDR3 is TGTGCCAGCAGCTTAGAGTATAGGGAGACCCAGTACTTC. Translation gives CASSLEYRETQYF.